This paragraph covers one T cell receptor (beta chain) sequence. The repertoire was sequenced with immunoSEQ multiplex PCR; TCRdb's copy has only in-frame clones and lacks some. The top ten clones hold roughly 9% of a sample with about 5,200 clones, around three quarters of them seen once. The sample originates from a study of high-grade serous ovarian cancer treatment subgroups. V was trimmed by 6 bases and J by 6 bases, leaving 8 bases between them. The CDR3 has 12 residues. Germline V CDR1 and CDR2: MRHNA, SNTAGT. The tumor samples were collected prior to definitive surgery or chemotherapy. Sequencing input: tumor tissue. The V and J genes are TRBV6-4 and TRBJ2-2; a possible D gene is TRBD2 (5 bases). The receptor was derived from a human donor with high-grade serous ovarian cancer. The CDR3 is CASSPGSGELFF. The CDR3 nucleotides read TGTGCCAGCAGCCCGGGGTCCGGGGAGCTGTTTTTT.